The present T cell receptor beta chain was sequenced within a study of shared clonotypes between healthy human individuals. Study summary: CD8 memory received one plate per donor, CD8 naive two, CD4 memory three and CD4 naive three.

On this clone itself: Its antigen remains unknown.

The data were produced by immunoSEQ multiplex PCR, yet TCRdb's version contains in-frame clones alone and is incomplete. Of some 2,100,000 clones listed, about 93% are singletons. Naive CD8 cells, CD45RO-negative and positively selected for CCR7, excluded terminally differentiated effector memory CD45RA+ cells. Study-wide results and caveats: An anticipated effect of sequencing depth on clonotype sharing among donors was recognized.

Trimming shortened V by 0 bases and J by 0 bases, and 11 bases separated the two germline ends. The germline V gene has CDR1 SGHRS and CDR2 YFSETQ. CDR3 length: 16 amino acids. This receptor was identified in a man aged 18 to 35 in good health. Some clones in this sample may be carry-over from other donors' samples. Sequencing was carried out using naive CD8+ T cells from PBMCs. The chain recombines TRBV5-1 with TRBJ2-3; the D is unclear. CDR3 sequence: CASSLVVGASTDTQYF. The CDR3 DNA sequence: TGCGCCAGCAGCTTGGTGGTCGGCGCAAGCACAGATACGCAGTATTTT.